One sample yielded the 29 T cell receptor beta chains listed below, sequenced in a study of cytomegalovirus exposure and HLA in healthy donors. Both 60 Vbeta primers and 13 Jbeta primers went into the PCR. Assay: immunoSEQ multiplex PCR; the TCRdb copy retains only in-frame clones and omits some. This table holds 150,000 to 160,000 clones, roughly 74% found once. The specimen sequenced was PBMCs. These receptors came from a young man in good health and CMV-seronegative.

The chain employs TRBV19 and TRBJ1-1, with D unresolved. Germline CDR1 reads LNHDA; CDR2 reads SQIVND (reference sequence). The CDR3 runs to 12 residues. The germline V and J ends were trimmed by 5 bases and 11 bases, with 15 bases remaining between them. The CDR3 nucleotides are TGTGCCAGTAGTTCCCAAGGCGGCTGGGCTTTCTTT. Protein product: CASSSQGGWAFF.

The chain uses TRBV9 and TRBJ2-3, with TRBD2 matching over 10 bases. Germline values: CDR1 SGDLS, CDR2 YYNGEE. Losses at the gene ends were 3 bases for V and 0 bases for J; bases not matched to a gene: 4. CDR3 length: 16 amino acids. CDR3 bases: TGTGCCAGCAGCGGGATGACTAGCGGGAGCACAGATACGCAGTATTTT. It is translated as CASSGMTSGSTDTQYF. The whole variable domain, filled in from reference TRBV9 and TRBJ2-3, reads DSGVTQTPKHLITATGQRVTLRCSPRSGDLSVYWYQQSLDQGLQFLIQYYNGEERAKGNILERFSAQQFPDLHSELNLSSLELGDSALYFCASSGMTSGSTDTQYFGPGTRLTVL.

The chain employs TRBV21-1 and TRBJ1-1; TRBD1, as called in the table, went unchecked against the DNA. TRBV21-1 is assigned pseudogene status. This CDR3 is 18 amino acids long. The CDR3 nucleotides read TGTGCCAGCAGCTTTACGGACAGGGGTAAGACGGGCGGCACTGAAGCTTTCTTT. It is translated as CASSFTDRGKTGGTEAFF.

This clone was detected once. The rearrangement uses TRBV6-6 and TRBJ2-5; TRBD2 is a possible D gene (6 bases). V lost 6 bases and J 7 bases, leaving 21 bases between the germline ends. In germline, CDR1 is MNHNY, CDR2 SVGAGI (reference sequence). There are 15 residues in the CDR3. The CDR3 loop is CASSLLDGTAGTQYF. In DNA, the CDR3 is TGTGCCAGCAGCCTTTTGGACGGAACAGCGGGGACCCAGTACTTC.

This clone has just a few counts. The chain employs TRBV6-5 and TRBJ2-3, with 11 bases matching TRBD2. The CDR3 extends over 15 amino acids. Germline CDR1 is MNHEY and CDR2 is SVGAGI. Trimming removed 6 bases from V and 6 bases from J; junction bases left unmatched: 8. The CDR3 sequence is CASSNLAGGLDTQYF. The CDR3 region has the DNA TGTGCCAGCAGCAATCTAGCGGGGGGTTTGGATACGCAGTATTTT.

The rearrangement joins TRBV7-9 to TRBJ1-2, with D hard to call. Trimming pared 4 bases from V and 4 bases from J, leaving 10 bases between. Per the germline V gene, CDR1 is SEHNR and CDR2 is FQNEAQ (reference sequence). This CDR3 has 13 residues. The chain's CDR3 is CASSSEVFYGYTF. The CDR3 nucleotides are TGTGCCAGCAGCTCCGAGGTTTTCTATGGCTACACCTTC.

The chain carries TRBV6-6 and TRBJ1-2; unclear D gene. V dropped 4 bases and J dropped 8 bases, with 11 bases sitting between them. This CDR3 contains 12 residues. Germline CDR1 is MNHNY and CDR2 is SVGAGI (reference sequence). This CDR3 is CASSSGGRGYTF. CDR3 nucleotide sequence: TGTGCCAGCAGTTCGGGAGGGAGGGGCTACACCTTC.

This chain links TRBV15 with TRBJ2-2, with 14 bases that match TRBD2. The CDR3 has 17 residues. From germline, CDR1 is LNHNV and CDR2 YYDKDF (reference sequence). The V gene end was trimmed by 5 bases and the J gene end by 6 bases; junction bases not matched to a gene: 8. Written as DNA, the CDR3 is TGTGCCACCAGCCGCGGACTAGCGGGGGGTTTCTCCGGGGAGCTGTTTTTT. It codes for CATSRGLAGGFSGELFF.

The rearrangement uses TRBV19 and TRBJ1-5, with D hard to call. Germline V gene data show CDR1 as LNHDA and CDR2 as SQIVND (reference sequence). The V end was cut by 1 base, the J end by 0 bases, with 7 bases between. This CDR3 spans 15 amino acids. The CDR3 is CASSIVPDSNQPQHF. In nucleotides, the CDR3 is TGTGCCAGTAGTATAGTTCCAGATAGCAATCAGCCCCAGCATTTT.

CDR3 DNA: TGTGCCAGCAGTTACACTCCCGGGACAGCCGAGGCGTACTTC. This sequence encodes CASSYTPGTAEAYF. This chain links TRBV6-5 with TRBJ2-7, with TRBD1 matching over 7 bases. With 2 bases clipped from V and 12 bases from J, the junction kept 13 bases outside the gene matches. CDR1 and CDR2 (germline): MNHEY, SVGAGI. This CDR3 is built from 14 residues.

V is TRBV5-1 and J is TRBJ2-5, with D possibly matching TRBD1 (5 bases). CDR1 is SGHRS, CDR2 YFSETQ, per germline. The CDR3 consists of 14 residues. V lost 0 bases and J 5 bases, leaving 11 bases between the germline ends. CDR3 sequence: CASSLGQGSETQYF. As DNA, the CDR3 is TGCGCCAGCAGCTTGGGGCAGGGTAGCGAGACCCAGTACTTC. The full variable domain, completed using reference TRBV5-1 and TRBJ2-5, is KAGVTQTPRYLIKTRGQQVTLSCSPISGHRSVSWYQQTPGQGLQFLFEYFSETQRNKGNFPGRFSGRQFSNSRSEMNVSTLELGDSALYLCASSLGQGSETQYFGPGTRLLVL.

The chain carries TRBV10-3 and TRBJ2-2, with TRBD1 as a possible D gene (6 bases). The germline CDR1 and CDR2 sequences are ENHRY and SYGVKD. V was pared by 6 bases and J by 0 bases, with 11 bases between. CDR3 length: 15 residues. For the CDR3, the DNA is TGTGCCATCAGATCGGACAGCCCGAACACCGGGGAGCTGTTTTTT. This codes for CAIRSDSPNTGELFF.

This clone was counted a few times. The CDR3 here is CASSLVATGYNSPLHF. CDR3 DNA: TGTGCCAGCAGCTTAGTGGCGACGGGATATAATTCACCCCTCCACTTT. The chain employs TRBV11-2 and TRBJ1-6, with unresolved D. This CDR3 spans 16 amino acids. Between the trimmed V and J ends, which lost 1 base and 4 bases, there was a span of 11 bases. Germline CDR1 reads SGHAT; CDR2 reads FQNNGV.

The gene calls are TRBV28 and TRBJ2-7; 9 bases agree with TRBD1. The CDR3 contains 15 residues. The V gene end was trimmed by 2 bases and the J gene end by 3 bases; junction bases not matched to a gene: 5. From germline, CDR1 is MDHEN and CDR2 SYDVKM. CDR3 coding DNA: TGTGCCAGCAGTTTAGTAGGGACAGGGTACTACGAGCAGTACGTC. Translation gives CASSLVGTGYYEQYV.

The V and J genes are TRBV19 and TRBJ1-1; the D is unclear. CDR3 size: 11 residues. V gave up 6 bases and J gave up 11 bases, with 13 bases separating them. The V gene's germline CDR1 is LNHDA and CDR2 SQIVND (reference sequence). This CDR3 is CASSRSVRAFF. The CDR3 nucleotides read TGTGCCAGTAGCCGCAGTGTGAGGGCTTTCTTT.

The J gene is TRBJ1-4, the V gene TRBV6-6, with D uncertain. The CDR3 extends over 12 amino acids. Trimming stripped 6 bases from V and 2 bases from J, with 4 bases between. The germline CDR1 and CDR2 sequences are MNHNY and SVGAGI (reference sequence). This chain's CDR3 is CASRGTNEKLFF. CDR3 DNA sequence: TGTGCCAGCAGGGGCACTAATGAAAAACTGTTTTTT.

V is TRBV29-1 and J is TRBJ1-1, with TRBD1 matching 7 bases. Germline values: CDR1 SQVTM, CDR2 ANQGSEA. Trimming removed 7 bases from V and 3 bases from J; junction bases left unmatched: 5. The CDR3 extends over 12 amino acids. CDR3 sequence reads: CSAAGGHTEAFF. Written as DNA, the CDR3 is TGCAGCGCAGCAGGGGGTCACACTGAAGCTTTCTTT.

The V gene is TRBV9, the J gene TRBJ2-3; 8 nucleotides agree with TRBD2. V lost 4 bases, J lost 2 bases, and 15 bases stayed unmatched. The length of the CDR3 is 18 residues. Germline loops: CDR1 SGDLS, CDR2 YYNGEE. CDR3 residues: CASSPREAGGYPTDTQYF. CDR3 coding DNA: TGTGCCAGCAGCCCCCGGGAGGCGGGGGGTTACCCCACAGATACGCAGTATTTT.

V usage is TRBV29-1 and J usage is TRBJ1-2; TRBD1 matches 9 bases. The junction had 23 bases not matched to a gene; V was cut back by 4 bases and J by 2 bases. CDR3 length: 20 amino acids. Germline V lookup: CDR1 SQVTM, CDR2 ANQGSEA. CDR3 sequence: CSVGPGTDLWGQGRNYGYTF. CDR3 in DNA: TGCAGCGTTGGCCCCGGCACAGATTTGTGGGGACAGGGTCGGAACTATGGCTACACCTTC.

There are a few counts of this clone. The chain is built from TRBV4-1 and TRBJ2-1, with D possibly matching TRBD1 (6 bases). Germline V gene sequence: CDR1 MGHRA, CDR2 YSYEKL. V was pared by 4 bases and J by 1 base, with 11 bases between. The CDR3 has 15 residues. The CDR3 DNA is TGCGCCAGCAGCCTAGTAGGGGGTTCCTACAATGAGCAGTTCTTC. Protein: CASSLVGGSYNEQFF.

This clone came up a few times. The V and J genes are TRBV5-4 and TRBJ2-3; TRBD2 is a possible D gene (6 bases). CDR3 length: 16 amino acids. The germline V gene encodes CDR1 SGHNT and CDR2 YYREEE (reference sequence). V was pared by 4 bases and J by 0 bases, with 15 bases between. As DNA, the CDR3 is TGTGCCAGCAGCCCCCAGGGACGGGAGAGCACAGATACGCAGTATTTT. The encoded protein is CASSPQGRESTDTQYF.

This clone has a handful of counts. This chain joins TRBV27 and TRBJ1-5; D is ambiguous. The CDR3 sequence is 13 residues long. The germline V and J ends were trimmed by 5 bases and 0 bases, with 5 bases remaining between them. Germline assignment: CDR1 MNHEY and CDR2 SMNVEV (reference sequence). The CDR3 loop reads CASSRDSNQPQHF. The CDR3 DNA follows: TGTGCCAGCAGTAGAGATAGCAATCAGCCCCAGCATTTT.

This chain uses TRBV2 with TRBJ2-1, with 7 bases aligning to TRBD1. CDR1 is SNHLY, CDR2 FYNNEI, per germline. This CDR3 is built from 17 residues. Trimming at V came to 6 bases and at J to 0 bases, leaving 11 bases not matched to a gene. CDR3 loop: CASSRNDRDSSYNEQFF. The CDR3 DNA sequence: TGTGCCAGCAGCAGGAACGACCGGGACAGCTCCTACAATGAGCAGTTCTTC.

This clone was seen a handful of times. The DNA for the CDR3 is TGCGCCAGCAGCCAAGGAGGGGGCCGTCAGCCCCAGCATTTT. Translating it yields CASSQGGGRQPQHF. V and J are TRBV4-3 and TRBJ1-5, with TRBD1 matching over 7 bases. The CDR3 is 14 residues long. The ends lost 1 base at V and 6 bases at J; junction bases unmatched: 3. Germline CDR1 LGHNA, CDR2 YSLEER.

The DNA of the CDR3 is TGTGCCAGCAGCCAAAACAGGGTAAGCAATCAGCCCCAGCATTTT. Its protein product is CASSQNRVSNQPQHF. The chain links TRBV2 to TRBJ1-5, with D perhaps matching TRBD1 (6 bases). This CDR3 region has 15 residues. V lost 6 bases and J 1 base, leaving 13 bases between the germline ends. From germline, CDR1 is SNHLY and CDR2 FYNNEI.

The rearrangement links TRBV5-1 to TRBJ2-1; D might be TRBD1 (6 bases). CDR3 length: 14 residues. V was cut by 4 bases and J by 4 bases, with 12 bases left in between. Germline CDR1 SGHRS, CDR2 YFSETQ. The CDR3 loop reads CASSLGTSYNEQFF. The CDR3 DNA is TGCGCCAGCAGCCTCGGGACATCATACAATGAGCAGTTCTTC.

The CDR3 DNA reads TGTGCCAGCAGCGCCGGAGGTAGTCCCGGCTACGAGCAGTACTTC. This sequence encodes CASSAGGSPGYEQYF. The chain combines TRBV14 with TRBJ2-5; D might be TRBD2 (5 bases). The DNA matches TRBJ2-7 better at its end, which makes the J call doubtful. This CDR3 spans 15 amino acids. CDR1 and CDR2 (germline): SGHDN, FVKESK.

The chain employs TRBV5-1 and TRBJ2-5, with 10 bases matching TRBD1. CDR1 is SGHRS and CDR2 is YFSETQ in the germline V gene. V gave up 0 bases and J gave up 3 bases; unmatched junction bases: 2. The CDR3 spans 15 residues. The CDR3 loop reads CASSLAGTGEETQYF. CDR3 in DNA: TGCGCCAGCAGCTTGGCCGGGACAGGGGAAGAGACCCAGTACTTC.

With regard to this clone: This sample includes further DNA sequences coding for the same CDR3. The chain recombines TRBV20-1 with TRBJ1-1; D remains unclear. The germline V and J ends were trimmed by 3 bases and 1 base, with 3 bases remaining between them. CDR1 is DFQATT and CDR2 is SNEGSKA in the germline V gene (reference sequence). This CDR3 has 11 residues. DNA of the CDR3: TGCAGTGCTAGGAGGAACACTGAAGCTTTCTTT. This sequence encodes CSARRNTEAFF.